These T cell receptor beta chains were read from a single sample in a study of early T cells in non-severe SARS-CoV-2 infection. TCRdb analysed the 5' RACE reads with MiXCR anew, one entry per CDR3 protein. The sample has over 30,000 distinct CDR3 sequences, around 5% seen once; the top ten hold 14%. Sample: whole blood. These receptor sequences come from an adult who was a healthcare worker with PCR-confirmed SARS-CoV-2 infection or an uninfected control (not recorded which). CDR3s include the opening cysteine and the closing phenylalanine or tryptophan. A D gene is named only where the DNA matches it firmly. Not every row has a clone size; where given, it reads once, few, many or a size class.

TRBV3-1	.	.	TRBJ2-7	TGTGCCAGCAGCCAAGCCGCGGAGCAGTACTTC	CASSQAAEQYF
TRBV5-1	few	.	TRBJ1-1	TGCGCCAGCAGCTCCCACCCGCCTGACAGTAACACTGAAGCTTTCTTT	CASSSHPPDSNTEAFF
TRBV19	many	.	TRBJ1-4	TGTGCCAGTACCAACCGACCGACTACAAATGAAAAACTGTTTTTT	CASTNRPTTNEKLFF
TRBV20-1	many	TRBD1	TRBJ2-7	TGCAGTGCTTGTTCCGGACAGGCCTGCTCCTACGAGCAGTACTTC	CSACSGQACSYEQYF
TRBV7-3	many	.	TRBJ2-1	TGTGCCAGCAGCCCCCAGGGGGAGGCCTACAATGAGCAGTTCTTC	CASSPQGEAYNEQFF
TRBV11-2	many	.	TRBJ2-1	TGTGCCAGCAGCTTTCGCCAGGGTCGAGAGGGTGAGCAGTTCTTC	CASSFRQGREGEQFF
TRBV11-2	few	TRBD2	TRBJ2-1	TGTGCCAGCAAACTAGCGGGGGGGATGGATGAGCAGTTCTTC	CASKLAGGMDEQFF
TRBV2	many	.	TRBJ1-1	TGTGCCAGCAGTGGTGGAGCAGTCTCGAACACTGAAGCTTTCTTT	CASSGGAVSNTEAFF
TRBV7-3	many	TRBD1	TRBJ1-1	TGTGCCAGCAGCCCGCGATTAGGACAGGGGTTAGCTGAAGCTTTCTTT	CASSPRLGQGLAEAFF
TRBV6-5	.	.	TRBJ1-5	TGTGCCAGCAGTCGGGGGGAGAGTCAGCCCCAGCATTTT	CASSRGESQPQHF
TRBV12-3/TRBV12-4	few	.	TRBJ1-6	TGTGCCAGCAGTTTTCGGCAGGGAAGCGGTTCACCCCTCCACTTT	CASSFRQGSGSPLHF
TRBV6-2/TRBV6-3	many	.	TRBJ2-7	TGTGCCAGCAGTTCCGGGACGGTCTACGAGCAGTACTTC	CASSSGTVYEQYF
TRBV20-1	many	TRBD1	TRBJ1-2	TGCAGTGCCCCGACAGGGTGGTATGGCTACACCTTC	CSAPTGWYGYTF
TRBV5-1	.	TRBD1	TRBJ2-7	TGCGCCAGCAGCTCGGACAGGACTTCTACTGGGCAGTACTTC	CASSSDRTSTGQYF
TRBV12-3/TRBV12-4	many	TRBD2	TRBJ2-5	TGTGCCAGCAGTCCCGGTCCAGCGGGGAGCTTAGAGACCCAGTACTTC	CASSPGPAGSLETQYF
TRBV5-6	many	TRBD2	TRBJ2-1	TGTGCCAGCAGCCATCGGGGGGGTTACAACAATGAGCAGTTCTTC	CASSHRGGYNNEQFF
TRBV4-1	many	.	TRBJ2-7	TGCGCCAGCAGCCCCTTTGACCTCGTAACTGACTACGAGCAGTACTTC	CASSPFDLVTDYEQYF
TRBV5-8	many	TRBD2	TRBJ2-7	TGTGCCAGCAGCTTGGAGCGGGGGGTCAGGGAGCAGTACTTC	CASSLERGVREQYF
TRBV12-3/TRBV12-4	.	.	TRBJ2-7	TGTGCCAGCAGTCTCAGGTCTACAACCCCCTACGAGCAGTACTTC	CASSLRSTTPYEQYF
TRBV14	.	.	TRBJ1-1	TGTGCCAGCAGCCAAGATAGCCCGCCGGTGTTGAACACTGAAGCTTTCTTT	CASSQDSPPVLNTEAFF
TRBV7-7	few	.	TRBJ1-2	TGTGCCAGCACCCCCTTGGGATCAGACAACTATGGCTACACCTTC	CASTPLGSDNYGYTF
TRBV11-3	many	TRBD1	TRBJ2-1	TGTGCCAGCAGCTTTGAGGGACAGGGCTACAATGAGCAGTTCTTC	CASSFEGQGYNEQFF
TRBV14	many	.	TRBJ1-1	TGTGCCAGCAGCCAAGAGCTGAACACTGAAGCTTTCTTT	CASSQELNTEAFF
TRBV29-1	.	.	TRBJ2-2	TGCAGCCTTAGGTCGGGGGGCGCCTCCGGGGAGCTGTTTTTT	CSLRSGGASGELFF
TRBV6-5	many	.	TRBJ2-2	TGTGCCAGCAGGATGAGGGCGGGGAACGGGGAGCTGTTTTTT	CASRMRAGNGELFF
TRBV7-2	few	.	TRBJ2-7	TGTGCCAGCAGCTTAGCGGCCACTCCCTACGAGCAGTACTTC	CASSLAATPYEQYF
TRBV5-5	few	.	TRBJ2-1	TGTGCCAGCAGCTTGGTCAACTACAATGAGCAGTTCTTC	CASSLVNYNEQFF
TRBV18	many	.	TRBJ1-2	TGTGCCTCGACAGAACCTAACTATGGCTACACCTTC	CASTEPNYGYTF
TRBV12-5	.	TRBD2	TRBJ2-4	TGTGCTAGTGGTTCGAATAGGGCGCGGCGGGGAGGGGAAAACATTCAGTACTTC	CASGSNRARRGGENIQYF
TRBV20-1	.	.	TRBJ2-7	TGCAGTGCCCAAGAGCGAGTAGGCGAGCAGTACTTC	CSAQERVGEQYF
TRBV5-5	.	TRBD1	TRBJ1-6	TGTGCCAGCAGCTTGATTGGACCGGGACAGGGATCTTATAATTCACCCCTCCACTTT	CASSLIGPGQGSYNSPLHF
TRBV11-2	few	.	TRBJ2-2	TGTGCCAGCAGCCCAGACAGTTACCACACCGGGGAGCTGTTTTTT	CASSPDSYHTGELFF
TRBV4-1	.	TRBD1	TRBJ2-1	TGCGCCAGCAGCCAGGGACAGGGGGTTGACAATGAGCAGTTCTTC	CASSQGQGVDNEQFF
TRBV20-1	few	.	TRBJ1-4	TGCAGTGCTAGATCCAGCACCAAGGGGGTGCTGTTTTTT	CSARSSTKGVLFF
TRBV29-1	many	.	TRBJ1-2	TGCAGCGTGGGCCTTTCGGGGCGGGGTGGCTACACCTTC	CSVGLSGRGGYTF
TRBV7-9	few	.	TRBJ2-3	TGTGCCAGCAGCTTACAGGCGGGGACTCCCGCGACGCAGTATTTT	CASSLQAGTPATQYF
TRBV5-1	.	TRBD1	TRBJ2-7	TGCGCCAGCAGCTTGGGGACCGGGACAGCCTACGAGCAGTACTTC	CASSLGTGTAYEQYF
TRBV29-1	.	TRBD1	TRBJ1-2	TGCAGCGTAGGACAGGACTATGGCTACACCTTC	CSVGQDYGYTF
TRBV18	.	TRBD1	TRBJ1-2	TGTGCCAGCTCAAAACGACAGGGAACCCAATCAGATGGCTACACCTTC	CASSKRQGTQSDGYTF
TRBV20-1	many	TRBD2	TRBJ2-5	TGCAGTGCTACCCAACTAGCGGGGCCAAACCAAGAGACCCAGTACTTC	CSATQLAGPNQETQYF
TRBV29-1	.	.	TRBJ2-2	TGCAGCGTTGCCTCCAGGGTTTCGAACACCGGGGAGCTGTTTTTT	CSVASRVSNTGELFF
TRBV20-1	.	.	TRBJ2-1	TGCAGTGCTAGAGCCGGACGGGGGGCGTTTGATGAGCAGTTCTTC	CSARAGRGAFDEQFF
TRBV6-5	few	.	TRBJ1-5	TGTGCCAGCAGTTACAGGATCAATCAGCCCCAGCATTTT	CASSYRINQPQHF
TRBV3-1	medium-sized	.	TRBJ1-1	TGTGCCAGCAGCCCTACCGGGCGTGAAGCTTTCTTT	CASSPTGREAFF
TRBV5-4	many	.	TRBJ2-3	TGTGCCAGCAGCCTACTAGCTAGCACAGATACGCAGTATTTT	CASSLLASTDTQYF
TRBV20-1	many	.	TRBJ2-3	TGCAGTGCTAGAGATCCCAGGGTGGGGACAGATACGCAGTATTTT	CSARDPRVGTDTQYF
TRBV20-1	many	.	TRBJ2-7	TGCAGTGCTAGTTCGTACTCCTACGAGCAGTACTTC	CSASSYSYEQYF
TRBV7-8	few	.	TRBJ2-3	TGTGCCAGCAGCTCAGGACTTCTTCTCACAGATACGCAGTATTTT	CASSSGLLLTDTQYF
TRBV9	many	.	TRBJ2-3	TGTGCCAGCAGCCCACGGGAGGGGGCAGAAACAGATACGCAGTATTTT	CASSPREGAETDTQYF
TRBV10-3	.	.	TRBJ2-3	TGTGCCATCAGTGGGGGAATCCTAAGCTCCGTTATACAGTATTTT	CAISGGILSSVIQYF
TRBV20-1	few	.	TRBJ1-2	TGCAGTGCCCCAGTAGCTACTAACTATGGCTACACCTTC	CSAPVATNYGYTF
TRBV20-1	many	.	TRBJ1-3	TGCAGTGCCACACGAGACGGAAACACCATATATTTT	CSATRDGNTIYF
TRBV11-2	many	.	TRBJ2-7	TGTGCCAGCAGCCCCGTAGGCGGTTTTGGCGAGCAGTACTTC	CASSPVGGFGEQYF
TRBV2	few	TRBD1	TRBJ2-2	TGTGCCAGCACAGGGGGCCGGAACACCGGGGAGCTGTTTTTT	CASTGGRNTGELFF